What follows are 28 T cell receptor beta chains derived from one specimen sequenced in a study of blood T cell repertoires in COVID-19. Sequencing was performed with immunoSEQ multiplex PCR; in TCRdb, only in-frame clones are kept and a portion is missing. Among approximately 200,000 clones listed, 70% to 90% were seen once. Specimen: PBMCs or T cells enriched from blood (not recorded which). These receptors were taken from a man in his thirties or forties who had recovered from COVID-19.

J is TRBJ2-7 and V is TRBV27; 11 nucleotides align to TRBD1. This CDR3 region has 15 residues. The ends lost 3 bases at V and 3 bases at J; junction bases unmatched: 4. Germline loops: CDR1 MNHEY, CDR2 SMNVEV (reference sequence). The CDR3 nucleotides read TGTGCCAGCAGTTTCCGGGACAGGGGGGACTACGAGCAGTACTTC. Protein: CASSFRDRGDYEQYF.

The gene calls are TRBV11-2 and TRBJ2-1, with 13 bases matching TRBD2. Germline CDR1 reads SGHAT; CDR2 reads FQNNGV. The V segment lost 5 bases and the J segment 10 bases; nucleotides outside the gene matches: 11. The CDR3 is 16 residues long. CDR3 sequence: CASSLIRTSGREEQFF. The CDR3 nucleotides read TGTGCCAGCAGCCTCATCAGGACTAGCGGGAGAGAAGAGCAGTTCTTC.

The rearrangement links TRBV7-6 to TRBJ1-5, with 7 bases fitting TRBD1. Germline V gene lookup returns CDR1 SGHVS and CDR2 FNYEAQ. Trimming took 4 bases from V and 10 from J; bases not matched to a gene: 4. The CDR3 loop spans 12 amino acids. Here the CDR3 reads CASSSGGLPQHF. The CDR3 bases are TGTGCCAGCAGCTCAGGGGGACTTCCCCAGCATTTT. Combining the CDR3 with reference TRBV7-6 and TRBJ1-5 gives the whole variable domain GAGVSQSPRYKVTKRGQDVALRCDPISGHVSLYWYRQALGQGPEFLTYFNYEAQQDKSGLPNDRFSAERPEGSISTLTIQRTEQRDSAMYRCASSSGGLPQHFGDGTRLSIL.

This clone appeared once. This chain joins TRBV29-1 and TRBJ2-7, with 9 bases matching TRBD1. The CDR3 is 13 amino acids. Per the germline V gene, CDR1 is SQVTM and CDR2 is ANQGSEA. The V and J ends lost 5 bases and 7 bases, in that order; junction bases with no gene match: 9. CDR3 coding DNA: TGCAGCGTTCAGGACAGGGGATTGGATGAGCAGTACTTC. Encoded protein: CSVQDRGLDEQYF.

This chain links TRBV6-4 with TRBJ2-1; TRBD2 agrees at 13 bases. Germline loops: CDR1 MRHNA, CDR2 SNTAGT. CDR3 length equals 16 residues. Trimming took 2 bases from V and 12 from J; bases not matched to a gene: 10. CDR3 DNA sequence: TGTGCCAGCAGTGACCGGGGAGGACTAGCGGGAGTAGTGCAGTTCTTC. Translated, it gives CASSDRGGLAGVVQFF.

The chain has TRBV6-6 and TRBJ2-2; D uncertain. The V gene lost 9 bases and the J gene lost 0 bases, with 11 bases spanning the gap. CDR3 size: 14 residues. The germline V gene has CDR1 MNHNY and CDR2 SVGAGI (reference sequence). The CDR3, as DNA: TGTGCCAGTCTTGAGAGTTCGAACACCGGGGAGCTGTTTTTT. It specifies CASLESSNTGELFF.

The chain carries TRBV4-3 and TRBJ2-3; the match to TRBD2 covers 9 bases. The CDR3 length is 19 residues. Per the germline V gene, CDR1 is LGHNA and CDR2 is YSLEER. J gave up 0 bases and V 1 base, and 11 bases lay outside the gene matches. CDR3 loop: CASSQAKSLAGTSTDTQYF. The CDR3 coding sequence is TGCGCCAGCAGCCAAGCAAAATCTCTAGCGGGGACTAGCACAGATACGCAGTATTTT.

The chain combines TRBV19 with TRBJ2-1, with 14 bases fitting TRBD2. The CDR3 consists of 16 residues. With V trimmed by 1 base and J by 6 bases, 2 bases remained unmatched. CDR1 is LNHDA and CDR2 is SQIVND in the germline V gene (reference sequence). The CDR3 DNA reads TGTGCCAGTAGTATAGGGGGACTAGCGGGAGCCAATGAGCAGTTCTTC. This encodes CASSIGGLAGANEQFF.

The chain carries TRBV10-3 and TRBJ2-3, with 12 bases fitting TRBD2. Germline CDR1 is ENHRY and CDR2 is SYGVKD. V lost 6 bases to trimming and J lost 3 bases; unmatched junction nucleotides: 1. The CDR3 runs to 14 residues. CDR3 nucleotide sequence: TGTGCCATCAGCGGACTAGCGGGAACAGATACGCAGTATTTT. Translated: CAISGLAGTDTQYF.

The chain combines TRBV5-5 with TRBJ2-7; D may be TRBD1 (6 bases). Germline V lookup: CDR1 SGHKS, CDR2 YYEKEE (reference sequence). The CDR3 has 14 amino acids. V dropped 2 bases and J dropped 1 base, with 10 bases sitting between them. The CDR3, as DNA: TGTGCCAGCAGCTTCCGGGACATATCCTACGAGCAGTACTTC. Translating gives CASSFRDISYEQYF.

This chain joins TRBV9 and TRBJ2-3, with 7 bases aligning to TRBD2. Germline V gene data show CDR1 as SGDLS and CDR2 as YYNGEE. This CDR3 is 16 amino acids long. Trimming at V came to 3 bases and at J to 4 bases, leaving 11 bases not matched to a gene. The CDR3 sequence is CASSDQRDYPADTQYF. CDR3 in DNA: TGTGCCAGCAGCGACCAACGGGACTACCCCGCAGATACGCAGTATTTT.

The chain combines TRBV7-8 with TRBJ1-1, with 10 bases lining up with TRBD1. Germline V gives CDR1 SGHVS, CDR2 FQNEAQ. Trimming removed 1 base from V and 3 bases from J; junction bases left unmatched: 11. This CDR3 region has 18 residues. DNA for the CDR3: TGTGCCAGCAGCTTAGGGACGGGACAGGGGCCCCGTGACACTGAAGCTTTCTTT. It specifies CASSLGTGQGPRDTEAFF.

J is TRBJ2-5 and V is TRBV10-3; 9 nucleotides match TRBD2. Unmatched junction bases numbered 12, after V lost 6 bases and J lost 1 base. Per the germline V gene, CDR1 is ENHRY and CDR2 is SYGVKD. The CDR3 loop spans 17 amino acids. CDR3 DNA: TGTGCCATCAGCCTGAGACTAGCGGCCTGGACCCAAGAGACCCAGTACTTC. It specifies CAISLRLAAWTQETQYF.

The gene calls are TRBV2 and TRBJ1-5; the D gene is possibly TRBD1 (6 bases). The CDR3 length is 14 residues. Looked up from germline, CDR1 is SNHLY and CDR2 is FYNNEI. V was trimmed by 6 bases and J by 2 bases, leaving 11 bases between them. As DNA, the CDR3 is TGTGCCAGCAGCCAGGGGTCTGGCAATCAGCCCCAGCATTTT. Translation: CASSQGSGNQPQHF.

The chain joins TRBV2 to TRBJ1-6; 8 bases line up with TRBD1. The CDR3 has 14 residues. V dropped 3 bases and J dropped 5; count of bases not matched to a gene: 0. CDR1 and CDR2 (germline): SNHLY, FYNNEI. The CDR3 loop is CASSETGDNSPLHF. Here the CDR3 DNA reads TGTGCCAGCAGTGAGACAGGGGATAATTCACCCCTCCACTTT.

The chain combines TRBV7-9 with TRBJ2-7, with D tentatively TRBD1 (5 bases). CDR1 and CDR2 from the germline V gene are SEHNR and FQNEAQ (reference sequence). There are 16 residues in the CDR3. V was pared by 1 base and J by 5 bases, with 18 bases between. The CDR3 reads CASSLGASPGFDEQYF. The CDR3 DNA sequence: TGTGCCAGCAGCTTAGGGGCATCCCCAGGGTTCGACGAGCAGTACTTC.

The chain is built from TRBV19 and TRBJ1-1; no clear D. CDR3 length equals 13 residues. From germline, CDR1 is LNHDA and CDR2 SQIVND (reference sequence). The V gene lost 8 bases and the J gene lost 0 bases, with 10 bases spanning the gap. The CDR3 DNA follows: TGTGCCAGTGGGAGCCAACTGAACACTGAAGCTTTCTTT. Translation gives CASGSQLNTEAFF.

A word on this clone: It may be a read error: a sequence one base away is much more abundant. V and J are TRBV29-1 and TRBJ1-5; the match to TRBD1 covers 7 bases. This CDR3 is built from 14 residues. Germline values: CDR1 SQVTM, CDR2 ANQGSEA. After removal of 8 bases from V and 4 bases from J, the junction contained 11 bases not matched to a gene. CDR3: CSIVTGAGNQPQHF. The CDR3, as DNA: TGCAGCATCGTCACAGGGGCTGGAAATCAGCCCCAGCATTTT.

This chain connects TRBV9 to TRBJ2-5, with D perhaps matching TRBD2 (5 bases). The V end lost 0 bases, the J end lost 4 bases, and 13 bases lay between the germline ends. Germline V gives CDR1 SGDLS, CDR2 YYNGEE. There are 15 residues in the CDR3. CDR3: CASSVGGSGGETQYF. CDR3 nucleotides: TGTGCCAGCAGCGTAGGAGGATCAGGAGGAGAGACCCAGTACTTC.

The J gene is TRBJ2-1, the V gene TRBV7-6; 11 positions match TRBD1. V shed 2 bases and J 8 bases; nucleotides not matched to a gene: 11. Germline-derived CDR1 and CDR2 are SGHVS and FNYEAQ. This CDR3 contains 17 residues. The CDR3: CASSLWRDRGSKHEQFF. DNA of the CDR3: TGTGCCAGCAGCTTATGGCGGGACAGGGGGAGTAAGCATGAGCAGTTCTTC.

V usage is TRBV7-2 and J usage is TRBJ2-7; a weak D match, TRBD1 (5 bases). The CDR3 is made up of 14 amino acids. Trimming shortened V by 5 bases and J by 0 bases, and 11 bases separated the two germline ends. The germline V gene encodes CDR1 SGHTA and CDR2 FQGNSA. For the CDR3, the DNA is TGTGCCAGCAGCATAGGACACCGCTCCTACGAGCAGTACTTC. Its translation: CASSIGHRSYEQYF.

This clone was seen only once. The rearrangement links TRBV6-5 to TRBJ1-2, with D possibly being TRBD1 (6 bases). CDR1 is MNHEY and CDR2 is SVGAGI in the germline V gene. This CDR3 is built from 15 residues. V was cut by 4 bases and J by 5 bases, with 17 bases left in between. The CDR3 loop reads CASSSQGGGPYGYTF. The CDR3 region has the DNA TGTGCCAGCAGTTCACAGGGAGGGGGACCTTATGGCTACACCTTC.

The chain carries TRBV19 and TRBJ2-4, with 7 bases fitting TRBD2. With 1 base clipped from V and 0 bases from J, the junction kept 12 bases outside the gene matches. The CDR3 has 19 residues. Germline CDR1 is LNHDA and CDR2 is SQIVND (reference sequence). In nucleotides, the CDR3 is TGTGCCAGTAGTATAGGTCTCCCGCGGGAGCCCCTAGCCAAAAACATTCAGTACTTC. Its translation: CASSIGLPREPLAKNIQYF.

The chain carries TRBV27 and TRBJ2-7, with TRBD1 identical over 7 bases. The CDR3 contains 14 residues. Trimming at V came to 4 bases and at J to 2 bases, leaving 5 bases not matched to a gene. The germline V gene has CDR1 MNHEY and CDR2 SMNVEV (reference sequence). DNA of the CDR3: TGTGCCAGCAGTTCATGGGACAGCCCCTACGAGCAGTACTTC. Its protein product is CASSSWDSPYEQYF.

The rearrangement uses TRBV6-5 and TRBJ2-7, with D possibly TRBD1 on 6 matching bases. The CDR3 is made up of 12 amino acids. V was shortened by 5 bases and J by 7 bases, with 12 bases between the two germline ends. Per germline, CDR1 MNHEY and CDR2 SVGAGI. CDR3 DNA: TGTGCCAGCAGTCGCACAGGGTCGGAGCAGTACTTC. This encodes CASSRTGSEQYF.

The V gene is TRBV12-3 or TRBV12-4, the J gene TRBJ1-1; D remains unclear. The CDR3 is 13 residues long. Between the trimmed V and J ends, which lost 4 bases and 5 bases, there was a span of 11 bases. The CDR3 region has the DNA TGTGCCAGCAGTTCTCAGATGGTAACTGAAGCTTTCTTT. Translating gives CASSSQMVTEAFF.

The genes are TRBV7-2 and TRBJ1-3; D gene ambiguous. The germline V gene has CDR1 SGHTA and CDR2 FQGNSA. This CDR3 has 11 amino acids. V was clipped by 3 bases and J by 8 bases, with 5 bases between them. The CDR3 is CASSLRDTIYF. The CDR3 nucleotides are TGTGCCAGCAGCTTGAGGGACACCATATATTTT.

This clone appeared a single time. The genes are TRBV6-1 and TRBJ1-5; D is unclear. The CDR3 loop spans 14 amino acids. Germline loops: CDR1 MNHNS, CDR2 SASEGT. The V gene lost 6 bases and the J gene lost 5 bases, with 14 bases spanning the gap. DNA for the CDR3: TGTGCCAGCAGAGTTACTGTTCTGGATCAGCCCCAGCATTTT. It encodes CASRVTVLDQPQHF.